This passage covers 9 T cell receptor beta chains from one sample sequenced in a study of OX40 agonist ivuxolimab in advanced cancers. Receptor libraries were prepared by the immunoSEQ multiplex PCR assay. Entries here come from immuneACCESS through TCRdb and include only in-frame sequences with V and J called. Some clones fail to appear in such tables; in the studies checked, an unresolved V gene covers under half of the shortfall, and the cause of the remainder is unknown. The sample records about 77,000 clones, less than 90% of which are singletons. The top ten hold around 0.6% of the sample. Sequences were derived from CD4+ or CD8+ T cells sorted from blood, sampled in a trial of the OX40 agonist ivuxolimab. The source is an adult with an advanced solid tumor such as melanoma, head and neck, liver or kidney cancer.

The chain joins TRBV27 to TRBJ2-3; 8 nucleotides match TRBD2. The CDR3 consists of 17 residues. CDR1 is MNHEY and CDR2 is SMNVEV in the germline V gene (reference sequence). With V trimmed by 5 bases and J by 5 bases, 15 bases remained unmatched. The DNA for the CDR3 is TGTGCCAGCAGTGCGACTGGGCGGGGGGCGGTCATAGATACGCAGTATTTT. This codes for CASSATGRGAVIDTQYF.

This clone has just one count. The chain is built from TRBV7-9 and TRBJ2-7, with a weak D call TRBD1 (5 bases). Trimming removed 8 bases from V and 0 bases from J, with 11 bases in between. The CDR3 covers 13 residues. Germline CDR1 reads SEHNR; CDR2 reads FQNEAQ (reference sequence). This CDR3 reads CASGQGSSYEQYF. Here the CDR3 DNA reads TGTGCCAGCGGCCAGGGTAGCTCCTACGAGCAGTACTTC.

The chain is built from TRBV30 and TRBJ2-2; D is undetermined. The CDR3 has 13 residues. From germline, CDR1 is GTSNPN and CDR2 SVGIG (reference sequence). The V end lost 4 bases, the J end lost 5 bases, and 11 bases lay between the germline ends. CDR3 coding DNA: TGTGCCTGGAAGGACCCTCTTACCGGGGAGCTGTTTTTT. Translated: CAWKDPLTGELFF.

This chain uses TRBV7-3 with TRBJ2-7, with D perhaps TRBD1 (5 bases). The germline CDR1 and CDR2 sequences are SGHTA and FQGTGA. Trimming shortened V by 0 bases and J by 2 bases, and 11 bases separated the two germline ends. This CDR3 is built from 15 residues. CDR3 sequence (DNA): TGTGCCAGCAGCTTAACCGGTAGGGGCGCCTACGAGCAGTACTTC. Its translation is CASSLTGRGAYEQYF.

The chain has TRBV5-5 and TRBJ2-2; no firm D call. The germline V gene encodes CDR1 SGHKS and CDR2 YYEKEE (reference sequence). V dropped 1 base and J dropped 6 bases, with 10 bases sitting between them. This CDR3 contains 14 residues. DNA of the CDR3: TGTGCCAGCAGCTTGAGATTGGCCCCCGGGGAGCTGTTTTTT. Encoded protein: CASSLRLAPGELFF.

The sample holds a few counts of this clone. This chain connects TRBV6-1 to TRBJ1-5, with 7 bases fitting TRBD1. Germline V gene sequence: CDR1 MNHNS, CDR2 SASEGT. V was clipped by 6 bases and J by 2 bases; unmatched bases: 1. The CDR3 runs to 13 residues. Here the CDR3 DNA reads TGTGCCAGCAGACAGGGGCGCAATCAGCCCCAGCATTTT. Translating gives CASRQGRNQPQHF.

J is TRBJ2-1 and V is TRBV9; 9 bases line up with TRBD1. The germline gives CDR1 SGDLS, CDR2 YYNGEE. This CDR3 spans 15 amino acids. J gave up 4 bases and V 3 bases, and 5 bases lay outside the gene matches. The CDR3 region is CASSARDRAYNEQFF. In DNA form, the CDR3 reads TGTGCCAGCAGCGCGCGGGACAGGGCTTACAATGAGCAGTTCTTC.

The genes are TRBV7-8 and TRBJ2-7; a possible D gene is TRBD2 (5 bases). V lost 5 bases to trimming and J lost 12 bases, with 23 bases between them. Looked up from germline, CDR1 is SGHVS and CDR2 is FQNEAQ. The CDR3 is 14 residues long. CDR3 sequence reads: CASSLTSTSIGRYF. For the CDR3, the DNA is TGTGCCAGCAGCCTAACAAGTACTAGTATCGGCAGGTACTTC.

V is TRBV6-4 and J is TRBJ1-2, with D unclear. CDR3 size: 15 residues. Germline V lookup: CDR1 MRHNA, CDR2 SNTAGT. Trimming stripped 2 bases from V and 0 bases from J, with 10 bases between. This CDR3 reads CASSDTAGPNYGYTF. CDR3 nucleotides: TGTGCCAGCAGTGACACGGCAGGACCTAACTATGGCTACACCTTC.